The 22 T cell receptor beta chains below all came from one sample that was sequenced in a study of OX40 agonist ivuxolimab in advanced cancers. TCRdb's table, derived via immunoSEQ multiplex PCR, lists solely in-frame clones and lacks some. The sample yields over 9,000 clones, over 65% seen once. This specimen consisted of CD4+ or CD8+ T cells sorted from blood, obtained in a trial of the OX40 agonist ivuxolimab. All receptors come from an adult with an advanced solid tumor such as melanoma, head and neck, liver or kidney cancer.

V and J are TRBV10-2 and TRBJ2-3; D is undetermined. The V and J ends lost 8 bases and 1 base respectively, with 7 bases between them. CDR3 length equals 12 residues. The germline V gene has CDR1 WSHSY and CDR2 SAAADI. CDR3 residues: CASSLGTDTQYF. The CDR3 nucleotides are TGCGCCAGCTCCCTCGGCACAGATACGCAGTATTTT.

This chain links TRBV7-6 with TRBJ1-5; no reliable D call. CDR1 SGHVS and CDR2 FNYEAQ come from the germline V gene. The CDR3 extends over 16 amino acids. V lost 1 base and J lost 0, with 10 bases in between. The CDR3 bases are TGTGCCAGCAGCTTAGAGGGAGGGCTTAGCAATCAGCCCCAGCATTTT. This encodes CASSLEGGLSNQPQHF.

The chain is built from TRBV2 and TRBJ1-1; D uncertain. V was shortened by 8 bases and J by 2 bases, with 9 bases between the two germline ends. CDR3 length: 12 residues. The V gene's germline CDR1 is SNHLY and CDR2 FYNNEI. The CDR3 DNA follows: TGTGCCAGCTTTAGGGTAAACACTGAAGCTTTCTTT. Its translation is CASFRVNTEAFF.

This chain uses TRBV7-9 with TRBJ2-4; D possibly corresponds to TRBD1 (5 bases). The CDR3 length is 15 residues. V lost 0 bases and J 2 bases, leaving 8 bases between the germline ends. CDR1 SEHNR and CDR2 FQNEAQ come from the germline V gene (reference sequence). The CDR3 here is CASSLAAGTKNIQYF. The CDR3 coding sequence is TGTGCCAGCAGCTTAGCAGCAGGGACCAAAAACATTCAGTACTTC.

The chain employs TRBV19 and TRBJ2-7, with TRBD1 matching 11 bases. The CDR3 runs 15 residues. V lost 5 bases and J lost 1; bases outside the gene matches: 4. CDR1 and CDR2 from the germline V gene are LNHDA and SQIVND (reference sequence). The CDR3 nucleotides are TGTGCCAGTAGTCTAGGACAGGGGGCATCCTACGAGCAGTACTTC. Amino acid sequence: CASSLGQGASYEQYF. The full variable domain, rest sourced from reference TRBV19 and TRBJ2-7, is DGGITQSPKYLFRKEGQNVTLSCEQNLNHDAMYWYRQDPGQGLRLIYYSQIVNDFQKGDIAEGYSVSREKKESFPLTVTSAQKNPTAFYLCASSLGQGASYEQYFGPGTRLTVT.

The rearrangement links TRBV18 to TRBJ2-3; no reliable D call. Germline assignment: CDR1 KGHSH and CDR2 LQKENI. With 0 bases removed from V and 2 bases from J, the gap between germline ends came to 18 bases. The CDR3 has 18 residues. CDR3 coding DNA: TGTGCCAGCTCACCACCGAGTAGTCTCCGGCGGCACACAGATACGCAGTATTTT. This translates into CASSPPSSLRRHTDTQYF.

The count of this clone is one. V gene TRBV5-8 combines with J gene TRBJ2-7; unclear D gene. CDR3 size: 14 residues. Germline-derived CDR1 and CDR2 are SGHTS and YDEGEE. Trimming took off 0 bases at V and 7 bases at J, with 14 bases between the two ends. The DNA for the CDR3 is TGTGCCAGCAGCTTGGGTGTAGGGCAGAAAGAGCAGTACTTC. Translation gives CASSLGVGQKEQYF.

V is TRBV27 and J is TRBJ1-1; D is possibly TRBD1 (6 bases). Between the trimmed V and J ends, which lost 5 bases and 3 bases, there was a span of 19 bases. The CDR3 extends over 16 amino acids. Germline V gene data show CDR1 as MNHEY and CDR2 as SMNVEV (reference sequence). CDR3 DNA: TGTGCCAGCAGTATACTTACACAGGGATTCTACACTGAAGCTTTCTTT. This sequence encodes CASSILTQGFYTEAFF.

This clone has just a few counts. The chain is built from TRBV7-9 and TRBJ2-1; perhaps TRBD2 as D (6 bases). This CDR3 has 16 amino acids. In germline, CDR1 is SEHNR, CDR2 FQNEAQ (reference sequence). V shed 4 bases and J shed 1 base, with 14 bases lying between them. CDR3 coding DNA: TGTGCCAGCAGCTCCCGCGGAGGGGTTTCCTACAATGAGCAGTTCTTC. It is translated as CASSSRGGVSYNEQFF.

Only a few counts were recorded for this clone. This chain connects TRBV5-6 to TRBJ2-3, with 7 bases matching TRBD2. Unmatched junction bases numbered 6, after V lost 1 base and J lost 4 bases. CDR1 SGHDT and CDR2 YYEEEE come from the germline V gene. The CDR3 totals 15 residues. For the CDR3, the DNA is TGTGCCAGCAGCTTGCCCAGCGGGATGCCAGATACGCAGTATTTT. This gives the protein CASSLPSGMPDTQYF.

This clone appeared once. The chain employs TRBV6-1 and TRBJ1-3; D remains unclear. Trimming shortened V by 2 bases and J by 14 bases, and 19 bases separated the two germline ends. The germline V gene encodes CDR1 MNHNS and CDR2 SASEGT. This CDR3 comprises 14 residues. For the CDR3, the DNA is TGTGCCAGCAGTGAAATTCCCTGGCAAGGTTCCGTATATTTT. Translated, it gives CASSEIPWQGSVYF.

The CDR3 DNA reads TGTGCCAGCAGCCTACGGGGGACCGAGTACAATGAGCAGTTCTTC. Amino acids: CASSLRGTEYNEQFF. The chain employs TRBV5-5 and TRBJ2-1, with D possibly TRBD2 on 6 matching bases. Germline-derived CDR1 and CDR2 are SGHKS and YYEKEE (reference sequence). Trimming removed 4 bases from V and 4 bases from J, with 15 bases in between. The CDR3 is made up of 15 amino acids.

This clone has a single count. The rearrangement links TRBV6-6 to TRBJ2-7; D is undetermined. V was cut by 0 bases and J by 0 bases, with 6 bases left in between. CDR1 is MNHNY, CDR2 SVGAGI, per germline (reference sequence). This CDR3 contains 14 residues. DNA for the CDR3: TGTGCCAGCAGTTACTCGATTGGCTCCTACGAGCAGTACTTC. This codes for CASSYSIGSYEQYF.

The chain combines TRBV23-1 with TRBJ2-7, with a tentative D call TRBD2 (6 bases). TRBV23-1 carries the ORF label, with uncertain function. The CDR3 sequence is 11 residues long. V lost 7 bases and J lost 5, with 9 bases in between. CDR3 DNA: TGCGCCAGCATGGAGGGTGACGAGCAGTACTTC. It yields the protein CASMEGDEQYF.

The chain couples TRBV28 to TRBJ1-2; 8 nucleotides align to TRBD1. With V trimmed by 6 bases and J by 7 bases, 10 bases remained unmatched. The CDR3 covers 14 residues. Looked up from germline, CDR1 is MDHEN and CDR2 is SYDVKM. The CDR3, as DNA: TGTGCCAGCAGCCCTGGGGGACAGGTATTTGGCTACACCTTC. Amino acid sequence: CASSPGGQVFGYTF.

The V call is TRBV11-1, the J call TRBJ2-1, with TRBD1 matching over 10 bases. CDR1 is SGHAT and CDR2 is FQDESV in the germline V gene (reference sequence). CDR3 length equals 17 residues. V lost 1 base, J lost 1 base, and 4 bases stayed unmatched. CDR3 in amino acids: CASSLGPGQGSYNEQFF. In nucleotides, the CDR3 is TGTGCCAGCAGCTTAGGTCCGGGACAGGGGTCCTACAATGAGCAGTTCTTC.

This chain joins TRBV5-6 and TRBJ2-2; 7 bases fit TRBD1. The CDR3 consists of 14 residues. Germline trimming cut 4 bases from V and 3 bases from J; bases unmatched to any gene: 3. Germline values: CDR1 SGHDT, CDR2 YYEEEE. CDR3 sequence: CASSLGQYTGELFF. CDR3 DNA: TGTGCCAGCAGCCTGGGACAGTACACCGGGGAGCTGTTTTTT.

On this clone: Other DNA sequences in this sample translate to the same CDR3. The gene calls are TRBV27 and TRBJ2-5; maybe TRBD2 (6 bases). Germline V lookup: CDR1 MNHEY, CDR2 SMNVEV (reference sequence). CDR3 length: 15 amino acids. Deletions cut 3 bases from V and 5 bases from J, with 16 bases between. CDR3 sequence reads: CASSLSARGGETQYF. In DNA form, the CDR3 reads TGTGCCAGCAGTTTGTCTGCCCGAGGAGGGGAGACCCAGTACTTC.

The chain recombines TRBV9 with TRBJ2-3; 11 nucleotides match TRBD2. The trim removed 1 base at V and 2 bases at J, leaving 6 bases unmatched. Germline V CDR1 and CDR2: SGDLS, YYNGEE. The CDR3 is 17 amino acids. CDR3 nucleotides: TGTGCCAGCAGCGTACCCCGACTAGCGGGGCCCACAGATACGCAGTATTTT. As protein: CASSVPRLAGPTDTQYF.

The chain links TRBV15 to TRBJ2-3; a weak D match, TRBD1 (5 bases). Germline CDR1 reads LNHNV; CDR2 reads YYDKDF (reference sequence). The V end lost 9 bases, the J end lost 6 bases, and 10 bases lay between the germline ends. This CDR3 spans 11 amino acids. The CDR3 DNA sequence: TGTGCCACTAGGGGAATGGATACGCAGTATTTT. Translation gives CATRGMDTQYF. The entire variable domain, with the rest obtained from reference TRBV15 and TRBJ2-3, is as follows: DAMVIQNPRYQVTQFGKPVTLSCSQTLNHNVMYWYQQKSSQAPKLLFHYYDKDFNNEADTPDNFQSRRPNTSFCFLDIRSPGLGDTAMYLCATRGMDTQYFGPGTRLTVL.

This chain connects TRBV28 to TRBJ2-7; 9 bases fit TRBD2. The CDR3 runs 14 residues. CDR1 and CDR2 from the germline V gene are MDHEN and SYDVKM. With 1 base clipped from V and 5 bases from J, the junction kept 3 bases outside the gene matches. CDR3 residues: CASSLLRGGDEQYF. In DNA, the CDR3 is TGTGCCAGCAGTTTATTGCGGGGGGGAGACGAGCAGTACTTC.

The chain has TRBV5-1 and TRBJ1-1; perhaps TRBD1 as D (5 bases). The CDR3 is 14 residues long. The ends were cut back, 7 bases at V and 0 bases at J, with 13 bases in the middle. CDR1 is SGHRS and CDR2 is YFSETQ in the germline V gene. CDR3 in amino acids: CASAWGELNTEAFF. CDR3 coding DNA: TGCGCCAGCGCGTGGGGGGAGTTGAACACTGAAGCTTTCTTT.